The present T cell receptor beta chain was sequenced within a study of shared clonotypes between healthy human individuals. This table comes from immunoSEQ multiplex PCR, and its TCRdb copy is limited to in-frame clones, with some not included. The sample holds about 1 million clones, more than 60% seen once. The CDR3 runs to 15 residues. V dropped 5 bases and J dropped 2 bases, with 10 bases sitting between them. The germline gives CDR1 MDHEN, CDR2 SYDVKM. The V and J genes are TRBV28 and TRBJ2-6; D ambiguous. The sample was memory CD4+ T cells sorted from blood. Subset described: CD45RA-negative fraction. The sequence derives from a man younger than 30 in good health. The CDR3 is CASSLQYTGANVLTF. The DNA of the CDR3 is TGTGCCAGCAGTCTTCAGTATACTGGGGCCAACGTCCTGACTTTC.